This TCR beta chain was documented in a study of OX40 agonist ivuxolimab in advanced cancers. Of note for this clone: No antigen is known for it.

Overall study results and limits: Some nonresponders also had low normalized T-cell clonal expansion. In CD8+ T cells, expanded clones were on average more numerous than in CD4+.

This table comes from immunoSEQ multiplex PCR, and its TCRdb copy is limited to in-frame clones, with some not included. The sample lists roughly 70,000 clones, about 88% occurring once. Germline V gene lookup returns CDR1 LNHNV and CDR2 YYDKDF (reference sequence). Between the trimmed V and J ends, which lost 2 bases and 1 base, there was a span of 9 bases. The CDR3 covers 15 residues. Systemic immunosuppression or autoimmune disease history was grounds to exclude patients. The sequences come from CD4+ or CD8+ T cells sorted from blood, collected in a trial of the OX40 agonist ivuxolimab. The receptor comes from an adult with an advanced solid tumor such as melanoma, head and neck, liver or kidney cancer. This chain uses TRBV15 with TRBJ1-5, with D perhaps TRBD1 (6 bases). This CDR3 is CATSRLGGSNQPQHF. The CDR3 DNA sequence: TGTGCCACCAGCAGATTAGGGGGGAGCAATCAGCCCCAGCATTTT. Looking up the rest from reference TRBV15 and TRBJ1-5 gives the full variable domain: DAMVIQNPRYQVTQFGKPVTLSCSQTLNHNVMYWYQQKSSQAPKLLFHYYDKDFNNEADTPDNFQSRRPNTSFCFLDIRSPGLGDTAMYLCATSRLGGSNQPQHFGDGTRLSIL.